These 13 T cell receptor beta chains share one sample of origin, sequenced in a study of shared clonotypes between healthy human individuals. Clones were sequenced by immunoSEQ multiplex PCR, and TCRdb holds only the in-frame ones, with some missing. The sample gives about 2.3 million clones, 92% of which show up once; around 0.4% is in the top ten. The sample consisted of naive CD4+ T cells from PBMCs. Stated subset: CD45RA+ positively selected. The receptors were sampled from a young man in good health. Some clones in this sample may be carry-over from other donors' samples.

A remark on this clone: Other DNA sequences from this sample encode an identical CDR3 as well. The gene calls are TRBV7-3 and TRBJ2-7; D remains ambiguous. V gave up 2 bases and J gave up 2 bases, with 7 bases separating them. Germline V lookup: CDR1 SGHTA, CDR2 FQGTGA. The CDR3 is 13 amino acids. For the CDR3, the DNA is TGTGCCAGCAGCTTAGGTGGGACCTACGAGCAGTACTTC. This sequence encodes CASSLGGTYEQYF.

Notes on this clone: The junction shows a germline mismatch at one end, possibly a read error. V and J are TRBV7-2 and TRBJ2-6, with D perhaps matching TRBD1 or TRBD2 (5 bases each). The CDR3 loop spans 15 amino acids. Germline lookup yields CDR1 SGHTA and CDR2 FQGNSA. The CDR3 coding sequence is TGTGCCAGCACCTTAGGGGACCCTGGGGCCAACGTCCTGACTTTC. Its translation: CASTLGDPGANVLTF. The complete variable domain, with remaining parts taken from reference TRBV7-2 and TRBJ2-6, reads GAGVSQSPSNKVTEKGKDVELRCDPISGHTALYWYRQSLGQGLEFLIYFQGNSAPDKSGLPSDRFSAERTGGSVSTLTIQRTQQEDSAVYLCASTLGDPGANVLTFGAGSRLTVL.

The chain has TRBV19 and TRBJ1-1; D possibly corresponds to TRBD1 (5 bases). Deletions cut 2 bases from V and 3 bases from J, with 13 bases between. This CDR3 spans 15 amino acids. From germline, CDR1 is LNHDA and CDR2 SQIVND (reference sequence). The CDR3 reads CASSILQGRDTEAFF. The CDR3 coding sequence is TGTGCCAGTAGTATACTCCAGGGAAGGGACACTGAAGCTTTCTTT. Complete variable domain (other parts from reference TRBV19 and TRBJ1-1): DGGITQSPKYLFRKEGQNVTLSCEQNLNHDAMYWYRQDPGQGLRLIYYSQIVNDFQKGDIAEGYSVSREKKESFPLTVTSAQKNPTAFYLCASSILQGRDTEAFFGQGTRLTVV.

Details on this clone: Different DNA sequences within this sample yield the same CDR3. The chain is built from TRBV28 and TRBJ1-1; TRBD1 matches at 8 bases. V lost 3 bases and J lost 5; bases outside the gene matches: 2. Germline CDR1 reads MDHEN; CDR2 reads SYDVKM. This CDR3 spans 13 amino acids. The CDR3: CASSLQGATEAFF. CDR3 in DNA: TGTGCCAGCAGTTTGCAGGGGGCGACTGAAGCTTTCTTT. The variable domain in full, completed from reference TRBV28 and TRBJ1-1, reads DVKVTQSSRYLVKRTGEKVFLECVQDMDHENMFWYRQDPGLGLRLIYFSYDVKMKEKGDIPEGYSVSREKKERFSLILESASTNQTSMYLCASSLQGATEAFFGQGTRLTVV.

Details on this clone: Other DNA sequences in this sample translate to the same CDR3. This chain uses TRBV9 with TRBJ2-3; D gene unclear. V dropped 0 bases and J dropped 6 bases, with 5 bases sitting between them. CDR1 is SGDLS and CDR2 is YYNGEE in the germline V gene. This CDR3 is built from 12 residues. The CDR3 sequence is CASSVGSDTQYF. CDR3 nucleotides: TGTGCCAGCAGCGTAGGATCTGATACGCAGTATTTT.

This chain uses TRBV9 with TRBJ2-3; no clear D gene. Trimming stripped 5 bases from V and 8 bases from J, with 12 bases between. The CDR3 spans 12 residues. Looked up from germline, CDR1 is SGDLS and CDR2 is YYNGEE. CDR3 bases: TGTGCCAGCAGTTCAACCCGAAGTACGCAGTATTTT. Translation gives CASSSTRSTQYF.

The chain carries TRBV7-3 and TRBJ2-5; D remains ambiguous. V gave up 5 bases and J gave up 4 bases, with 11 bases separating them. Germline CDR1 SGHTA, CDR2 FQGTGA. The CDR3 extends over 13 amino acids. As DNA, the CDR3 is TGTGCCAGCAGCCCTACTATCGGAGAGACCCAGTACTTC. Amino acids: CASSPTIGETQYF.

This chain links TRBV7-9 with TRBJ2-7; no clear D gene. Germline V CDR1 and CDR2: SEHNR, FQNEAQ (reference sequence). V was clipped by 4 bases and J by 2 bases, with 9 bases between them. CDR3 size: 13 residues. CDR3 nucleotides: TGTGCCAGCAGCTGGGCAGCCACCTACGAGCAGTACTTC. This sequence encodes CASSWAATYEQYF. Complete variable domain (other parts from reference TRBV7-9 and TRBJ2-7): DTGVSQNPRHKITKRGQNVTFRCDPISEHNRLYWYRQTLGQGPEFLTYFQNEAQLEKSRLLSDRFSAERPKGSFSTLEIQRTEQGDSAMYLCASSWAATYEQYFGPGTRLTVT.

The CDR3 DNA is TGTGCCAGCAGGCTCTACAGGGAGACCTACGAGCAGTACTTC. This sequence encodes CASRLYRETYEQYF. The chain employs TRBV28 and TRBJ2-5; D is perhaps TRBD1 (6 bases). Gene TRBJ2-7 matches the end of the DNA better, so the J call may be wrong. Germline values: CDR1 MDHEN, CDR2 SYDVKM. The CDR3 spans 14 residues.

A note on this clone: Other DNA sequences of this sample code for an identical CDR3. V is TRBV7-3 and J is TRBJ1-1, with a weak D call TRBD1 (5 bases). The germline gives CDR1 SGHTA, CDR2 FQGTGA. The CDR3 contains 13 residues. Trimming stripped 1 base from V and 3 bases from J, with 6 bases between. The CDR3 here is CASSLIRDTEAFF. In DNA, the CDR3 is TGTGCCAGCAGCTTAATCAGGGACACTGAAGCTTTCTTT. Looking up the rest from reference TRBV7-3 and TRBJ1-1 gives the full variable domain: GAGVSQTPSNKVTEKGKYVELRCDPISGHTALYWYRQSLGQGPEFLIYFQGTGAADDSGLPNDRFFAVRPEGSVSTLKIQRTERGDSAVYLCASSLIRDTEAFFGQGTRLTVV.

The chain joins TRBV28 to TRBJ2-7, with D possibly called TRBD1 or TRBD2 (5 bases each). The CDR3 consists of 13 residues. V was trimmed by 2 bases and J by 2 bases, leaving 7 bases between them. Germline V CDR1 and CDR2: MDHEN, SYDVKM. CDR3 residues: CASSLRDAYEQYF. DNA for the CDR3: TGTGCCAGCAGTTTAAGGGACGCCTACGAGCAGTACTTC.

This clone appeared a few times. The gene calls are TRBV15 and TRBJ1-5; D gene ambiguous. CDR3 length: 13 amino acids. Germline CDR1 is LNHNV and CDR2 is YYDKDF (reference sequence). The germline V and J ends were trimmed by 8 bases and 5 bases, with 13 bases remaining between them. CDR3 protein: CATSGRWDQPQHF. As DNA, the CDR3 is TGTGCCACCTCGGGCCGCTGGGATCAGCCCCAGCATTTT.

This clone was observed once. The chain uses TRBV5-1 and TRBJ2-7; 8 bases align to TRBD1. J lost 2 bases, V lost 4 bases, and 8 bases had no gene match. Germline V gene lookup returns CDR1 SGHRS and CDR2 YFSETQ. This CDR3 is 15 amino acids long. As DNA, the CDR3 is TGCGCCAGCAGCATAGGGACAGGACCACCCTACGAGCAGTACTTC. Its translation: CASSIGTGPPYEQYF. Filled out from reference TRBV5-1 and TRBJ2-7, the complete variable domain reads KAGVTQTPRYLIKTRGQQVTLSCSPISGHRSVSWYQQTPGQGLQFLFEYFSETQRNKGNFPGRFSGRQFSNSRSEMNVSTLELGDSALYLCASSIGTGPPYEQYFGPGTRLTVT.